Listed below are T cell receptor beta chains from one sample, sequenced in a study of response to subunit inactivated influenza vaccine. TCRdb redid the calling of the RT-PCR reads with MiXCR, one entry per CDR3 protein. The sample includes fewer than 650,000 distinct CDR3 sequences, 10% to 15% of them seen just once. The sequencing used PBMCs from blood, collected roughly 6 weeks after vaccination. Every receptor here comes from a man aged 50-59 years who received an inactivated influenza vaccine. The CDR3 runs from the conserved cysteine through the conserved F or W. A D gene is named only where the DNA matches it firmly. A clone size is listed for some rows: how often the clone was seen (once, few, many), or a class if it is expanded.

j_call | clone_size | v_call | d_call | cdr3_nt | cdr3_aa
TRBJ1-2 | . | TRBV29-1 | . | TGCAGCGTTGACAATCGGGGGAACTATGGCTACACCTTC | CSVDNRGNYGYTF
TRBJ1-5 | many | TRBV7-9 | TRBD1 | TGTGCCAGCAGACGCACAGGGGACGGCAATCAGCCCCAGCATTTT | CASRRTGDGNQPQHF
TRBJ1-5 | few | TRBV20-1 | . | TGCAGTGCTGTTAGAGGTCCTGGGGGCAATCAGCCCCAGCATTTT | CSAVRGPGGNQPQHF
TRBJ2-7 | . | TRBV5-1 | TRBD1 | TGCGCCAGCAGCGCAGTGGACAGGGTCCACGAGCAGTACTTC | CASSAVDRVHEQYF
TRBJ2-3 | . | TRBV20-1 | TRBD2 | TGCAGTGCTAAAAGCGGGAACTACGTTACGCAGTATTTT | CSAKSGNYVTQYF
TRBJ2-1 | . | TRBV12-3/TRBV12-4 | . | TGTGCCAGCAGTGAATGGGTGGCGCAGAGCTCCTACAATGAGCAGTTCTTC | CASSEWVAQSSYNEQFF
TRBJ2-5 | few | TRBV15 | . | TGTGCCACCAGCAGAGGCCCTAGTCGGGCCCAGTACTTC | CATSRGPSRAQYF
TRBJ1-4 | . | TRBV4-2 | . | TGTGCCAGCAGCCAAGCCGGGGGGAATGAAAAACTGTTTTTT | CASSQAGGNEKLFF
TRBJ2-1 | . | TRBV7-8 | TRBD1 | TGTGCCAGCAGCTTAGTGGGGGACAGGGTCCGCGGTGAGCAGTTCTTC | CASSLVGDRVRGEQFF
TRBJ1-5 | . | TRBV10-3 | TRBD1 | TGTGCCAGCAGTGGGACAGAAAATCAGCCCCAGCATTTT | CASSGTENQPQHF
TRBJ1-1 | . | TRBV5-1 | . | TGCGCCAGCAGGGACCGCGCTGAAGCTTTCTTT | CASRDRAEAFF
TRBJ1-5 | . | TRBV6-5 | . | TGTGCCAGCAGTTACTCGAACCCCAGGGCCAATCAGCCCCAGCATTTT | CASSYSNPRANQPQHF
TRBJ2-7 | few | TRBV12-3/TRBV12-4 | TRBD2 | TGTGCCAGCAGTTTAGTGGCGGGACTAGCCTACGAGCAGTACTTC | CASSLVAGLAYEQYF
TRBJ1-3 | . | TRBV6-1 | TRBD1 | TGTGCCAGCAGTCGACAGGGTCTCACCTCTGGAAACACCATATATTTT | CASSRQGLTSGNTIYF
TRBJ2-5 | few | TRBV3-1 | . | TGTGCCAGCAGACCCGGGGGCCGGATAGAGACCCAGTACTTC | CASRPGGRIETQYF
TRBJ2-5 | few | TRBV11-1 | . | TGTGCCAGCACCCAGCTGGGAGAGACCCAGTACTTC | CASTQLGETQYF
TRBJ2-7 | . | TRBV7-6 | TRBD2 | TGTGCCAGCAGCTTAGCAACGGGGGGGCTCTACGAGCAGTACTTC | CASSLATGGLYEQYF
TRBJ1-1 | few | TRBV7-2 | . | TGTGCCAGCACCTTCCAAATGGGAAACACTGAAGCTTTCTTT | CASTFQMGNTEAFF
TRBJ2-2 | many | TRBV15 | TRBD2 | TGTGCCACCAGCAGAGTGGGCCGACTAGCGGGCAACACCGGGGAGCTGTTTTTT | CATSRVGRLAGNTGELFF
TRBJ1-1 | many | TRBV5-5 | . | TGTGCCAGCAGCTTGGATGACGGACCTAACACTGAAGCTTTCTTT | CASSLDDGPNTEAFF
TRBJ2-3 | few | TRBV3-1 | . | TGTGCCAGCAGCCAAGAGATCTATCCCCGGGATACGCAGTATTTT | CASSQEIYPRDTQYF
TRBJ2-1 | many | TRBV29-1 | . | TGCAGCGTTGCCAGGACAGACAATGAGCAGTTCTTC | CSVARTDNEQFF
TRBJ2-5 | few | TRBV7-2 | . | TGTGCCAGCAGCTTACGGGATCAGACCCAGTACTTC | CASSLRDQTQYF
TRBJ2-3 | many | TRBV5-1 | TRBD2 | TGCGCCAGCTCTCCTGGACTAGATTTACGCACAGATACGCAGTATTTT | CASSPGLDLRTDTQYF
TRBJ1-1 | many | TRBV3-1 | . | TGTGCCAGCAGCCGGGGGAACACTGAAGCTTTCTTT | CASSRGNTEAFF
TRBJ2-2 | . | TRBV6-1 | . | TGTGCCAGCAGTGCCGGGACTCCGTGGACCGGGGAGCTGTTTTTT | CASSAGTPWTGELFF
TRBJ2-7 | few | TRBV13 | . | TGTGCCAGCAGCTTAGGCCGGGCCGGAAGGGAGCAGTACTTC | CASSLGRAGREQYF
TRBJ2-5 | few | TRBV12-3/TRBV12-4 | . | TGTGCCAGCAGTTTGAGGGGCTCAAATTCGGAGACCCAGTACTTC | CASSLRGSNSETQYF